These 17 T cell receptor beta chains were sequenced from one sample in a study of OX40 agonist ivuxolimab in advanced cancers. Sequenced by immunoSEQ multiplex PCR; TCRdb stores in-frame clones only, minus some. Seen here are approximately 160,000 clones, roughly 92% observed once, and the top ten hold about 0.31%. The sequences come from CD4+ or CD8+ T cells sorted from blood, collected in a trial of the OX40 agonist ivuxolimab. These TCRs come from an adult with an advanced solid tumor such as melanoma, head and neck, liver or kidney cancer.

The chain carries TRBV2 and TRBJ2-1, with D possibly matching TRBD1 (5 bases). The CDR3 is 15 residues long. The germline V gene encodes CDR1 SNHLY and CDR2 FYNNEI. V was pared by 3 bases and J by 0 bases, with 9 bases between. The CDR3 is CASSEGRGSYNEQFF. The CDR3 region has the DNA TGTGCCAGCAGTGAGGGGCGCGGCTCCTACAATGAGCAGTTCTTC.

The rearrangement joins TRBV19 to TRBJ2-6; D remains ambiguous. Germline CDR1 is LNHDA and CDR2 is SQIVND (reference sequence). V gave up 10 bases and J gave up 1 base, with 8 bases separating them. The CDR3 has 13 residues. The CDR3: CATGESGANVLTF. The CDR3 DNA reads TGTGCCACAGGCGAGTCTGGGGCCAACGTCCTGACTTTC.

CDR3 sequence: CASSTEPGQKITKNIQYF. For the CDR3, the DNA is TGTGCCAGCAGCACGGAACCCGGGCAAAAGATCACCAAAAACATTCAGTACTTC. The chain recombines TRBV7-9 with TRBJ2-4; D call uncertain. Germline CDR1 reads SEHNR; CDR2 reads FQNEAQ (reference sequence). V lost 5 bases to trimming and J lost 2 bases, with 22 bases between them. CDR3 length: 18 residues.

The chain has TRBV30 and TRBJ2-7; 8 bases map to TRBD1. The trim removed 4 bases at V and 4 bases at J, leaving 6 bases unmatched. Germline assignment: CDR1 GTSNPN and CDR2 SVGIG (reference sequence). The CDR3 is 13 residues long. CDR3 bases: TGTGCCTGGACGCGACAGGGGATTTACGAGCAGTACTTC. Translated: CAWTRQGIYEQYF.

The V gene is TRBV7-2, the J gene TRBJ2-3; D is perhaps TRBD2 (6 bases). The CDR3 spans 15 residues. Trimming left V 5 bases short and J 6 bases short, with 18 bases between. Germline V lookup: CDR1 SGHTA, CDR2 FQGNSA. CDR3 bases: TGTGCCAGCAGCATCCAGCCTAGCGCAGGGGATACGCAGTATTTT. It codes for CASSIQPSAGDTQYF.

CDR3: CASSSTPSPLSGGYEQYF. The CDR3 region has the DNA TGTGCCAGCAGCTCCACTCCGTCCCCCCTTAGTGGCGGCTACGAGCAGTACTTC. The chain carries TRBV7-2 and TRBJ2-7; D remains unclear. The V end lost 4 bases, the J end lost 3 bases, and 25 bases lay between the germline ends. Per germline, CDR1 SGHTA and CDR2 FQGNSA. The CDR3 covers 18 residues.

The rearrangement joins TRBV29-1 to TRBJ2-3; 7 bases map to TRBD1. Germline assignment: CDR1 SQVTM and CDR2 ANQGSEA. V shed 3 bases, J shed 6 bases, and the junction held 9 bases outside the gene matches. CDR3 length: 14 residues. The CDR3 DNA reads TGCAGCGTTGATTCTACAGGGGTTACGGATACGCAGTATTTT. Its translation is CSVDSTGVTDTQYF.

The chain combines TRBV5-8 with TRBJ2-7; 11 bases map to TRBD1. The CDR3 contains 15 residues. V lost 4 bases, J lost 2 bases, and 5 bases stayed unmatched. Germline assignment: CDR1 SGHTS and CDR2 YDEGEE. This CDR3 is CASSARTGGPYEQYF. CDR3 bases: TGTGCCAGCAGCGCGAGGACAGGGGGCCCCTACGAGCAGTACTTC. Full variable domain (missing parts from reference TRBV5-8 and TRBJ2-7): EAGVTQSPTHLIKTRGQQATLRCSPISGHTSVYWYQQALGLGLQFLLWYDEGEERNRGNFPPRFSGRQFPNYSSELNVNALELEDSALYLCASSARTGGPYEQYFGPGTRLTVT.

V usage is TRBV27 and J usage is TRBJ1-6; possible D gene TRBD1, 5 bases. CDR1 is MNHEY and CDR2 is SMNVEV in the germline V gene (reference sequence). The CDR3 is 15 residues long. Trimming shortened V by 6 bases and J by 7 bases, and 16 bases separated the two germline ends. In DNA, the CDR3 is TGTGCCAGCAGCACGGGACCCCTAGTGAATTCACCCCTCCACTTT. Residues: CASSTGPLVNSPLHF.

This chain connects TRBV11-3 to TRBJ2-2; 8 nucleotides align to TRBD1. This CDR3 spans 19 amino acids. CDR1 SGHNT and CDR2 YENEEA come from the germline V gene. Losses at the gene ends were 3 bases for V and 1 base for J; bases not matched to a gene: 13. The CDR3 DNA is TGTGCCAGCAGCTTTCCCCTACTACAGGGGGAGTTGAACACCGGGGAGCTGTTTTTT. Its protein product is CASSFPLLQGELNTGELFF. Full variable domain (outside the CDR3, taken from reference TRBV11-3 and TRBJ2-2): EAGVVQSPRYKIIEKKQPVAFWCNPISGHNTLYWYLQNLGQGPELLIRYENEEAVDDSQLPKDRFSAERLKGVDSTLKIQPAELGDSAVYLCASSFPLLQGELNTGELFFGEGSRLTVL.

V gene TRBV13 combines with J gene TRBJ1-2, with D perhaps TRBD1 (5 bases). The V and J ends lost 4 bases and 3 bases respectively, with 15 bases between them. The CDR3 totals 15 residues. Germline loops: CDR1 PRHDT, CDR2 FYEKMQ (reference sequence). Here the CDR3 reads CASSSLGLTDYGYTF. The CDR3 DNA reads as TGTGCCAGCAGCTCCTTGGGACTTACTGACTATGGCTACACCTTC.

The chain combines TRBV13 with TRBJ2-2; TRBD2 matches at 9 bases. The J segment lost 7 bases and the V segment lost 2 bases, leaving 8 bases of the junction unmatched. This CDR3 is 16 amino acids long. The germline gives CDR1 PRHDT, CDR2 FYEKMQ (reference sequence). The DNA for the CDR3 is TGTGCCAGCAGCTTAAGGCGGGGGGGATCCGGCGGGGAGCTGTTTTTT. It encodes CASSLRRGGSGGELFF.

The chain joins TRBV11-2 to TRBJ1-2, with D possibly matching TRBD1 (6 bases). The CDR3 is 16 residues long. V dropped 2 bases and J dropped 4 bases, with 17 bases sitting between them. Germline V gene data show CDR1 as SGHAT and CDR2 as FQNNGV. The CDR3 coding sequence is TGTGCCAGCAGCTTAAGAGGGAGACAGGAGAGCTATGGCTACACCTTC. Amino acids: CASSLRGRQESYGYTF.

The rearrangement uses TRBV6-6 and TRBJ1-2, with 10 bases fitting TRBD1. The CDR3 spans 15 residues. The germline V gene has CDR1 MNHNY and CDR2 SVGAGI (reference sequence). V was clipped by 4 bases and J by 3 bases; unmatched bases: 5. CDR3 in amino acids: CASSSRTGGDYGYTF. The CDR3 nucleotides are TGTGCCAGCAGTTCCAGGACAGGGGGAGACTATGGCTACACCTTC.

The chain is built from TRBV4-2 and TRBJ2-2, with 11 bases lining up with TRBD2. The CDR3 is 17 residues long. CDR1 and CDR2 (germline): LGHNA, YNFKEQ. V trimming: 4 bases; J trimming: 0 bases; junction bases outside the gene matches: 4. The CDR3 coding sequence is TGTGCCAGCAGCCGTGGGACTAGCGGTACGAACACCGGGGAGCTGTTTTTT. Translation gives CASSRGTSGTNTGELFF.

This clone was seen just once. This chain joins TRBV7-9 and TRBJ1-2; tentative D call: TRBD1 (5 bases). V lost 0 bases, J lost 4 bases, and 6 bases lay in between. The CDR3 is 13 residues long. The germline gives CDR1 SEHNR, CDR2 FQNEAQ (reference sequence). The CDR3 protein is CASSLAQGYGYTF. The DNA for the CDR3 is TGTGCCAGCAGCTTAGCCCAGGGCTATGGCTACACCTTC.

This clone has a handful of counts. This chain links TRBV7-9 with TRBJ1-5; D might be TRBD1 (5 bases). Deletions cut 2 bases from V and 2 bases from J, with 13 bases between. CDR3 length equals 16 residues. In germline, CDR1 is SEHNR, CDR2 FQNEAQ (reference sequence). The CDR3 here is CASSLSGLGGNQPQHF. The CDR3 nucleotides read TGTGCCAGCAGCTTAAGCGGCTTGGGGGGCAATCAGCCCCAGCATTTT.